The clone carrying this T cell receptor beta chain has just a few counts. The antigen is not known. The CDR3 sequence is 11 residues long. V was clipped by 6 bases and J by 2 bases, with 5 bases between them. The germline V gene encodes CDR1 LNHDA and CDR2 SQIVND (reference sequence). The data are from a study of T cell responses to AZD1222 COVID-19 vaccine. Libraries were prepared by immunoSEQ multiplex PCR; TCRdb keeps only in-frame clonotypes and omits some of them. The repertoire holds 150,000 or so clones, 87% seen once, with roughly 10% in the top ten. General study results and limits: Unmutated variant regions are reportedly targeted by nearly half of spike-specific TCRs. Spike-specific TCR depth and breadth grew after two AZD1222 doses. Donors in the cohort were predominantly white British and more often female, and clonal diversity was possibly underestimated. Repertoire collection took place solely once the T cell response had peaked.

The source was peripheral blood, collected 28 days after the second AZD1222 dose. The V gene is TRBV19, the J gene TRBJ2-7, with unresolved D. This receptor was obtained from an adult who received the AZD1222 COVID-19 vaccine. CDR3 nucleotides: TGTGCCAGTAGCAACGCCTACGAGCAGTACTTC. Encoded protein: CASSNAYEQYF.